These T cell receptor beta chains were read from a single sample in a study of shared clonotypes between healthy human individuals. Profiled with immunoSEQ multiplex PCR; TCRdb holds only in-frame clones, not every one. This repertoire shows about 680,000 clones, 60% to 75% found once; its top ten account for roughly 2%. The material sequenced was memory CD4+ T cells sorted from blood. The source of these receptors is a young woman in good health. CDR3s include the opening cysteine and the closing phenylalanine or tryptophan.

CDR3 length	J gene	V gene	CDR3 protein
17	TRBJ2-3	TRBV28	CASSYTQGQGRADTQYF
13	TRBJ2-5	TRBV30	CAWRQDRRGTQYF
14	TRBJ2-7	TRBV29-1	CSVARTSGRYEQYF
15	TRBJ1-5	TRBV6-6	CASSYSKKHNQPQHF
14	TRBJ2-7	TRBV5-6	CASSFRAGVGEQYF
15	TRBJ2-5	TRBV9	CASSDQSTSGETQYF
15	TRBJ2-1	TRBV19	CASSRGDLRGNEQFF
15	TRBJ2-7	TRBV28	CASRSTGAGGHEQYF
17	TRBJ2-5	TRBV2	CASSEALPAGGTETQYF
16	TRBJ1-5	TRBV6-6	CASSYSTGGTGQPQHF
15	TRBJ2-2	TRBV30	CAWSFGGTNTGELFF
13	TRBJ2-7	TRBV30	CACSPGTLLEQYF
15	TRBJ1-6	TRBV2	CASRRTDGRNSPLHF
14	TRBJ2-5	TRBV7-2	CASSRGLGVVAQYF
16	TRBJ2-1	TRBV5-1	CASEESGFGSYNEQFF
13	TRBJ1-5	TRBV7-9	CASSFKNGQPQHF
14	TRBJ1-5	TRBV6-6	CASRVQGDNQPQHF
13	TRBJ1-2	TRBV10-3	CAISKDRVNGYTF
16	TRBJ2-1	TRBV5-4	CASSPAGLAGNNEQFF